Only one count was recorded for the clone carrying this T cell receptor beta chain. PCR primers comprised 60 Vbeta and 13 Jbeta primers. Sequencing used immunoSEQ multiplex PCR; TCRdb keeps in-frame clones, though not all of them. The sample shows 160,000 or so clones, about four fifths of them seen only once. This record comes from a study of cytomegalovirus exposure and HLA in healthy donors. This TCR came from a man in his thirties or forties in good health and CMV-seronegative. The source material was PBMCs.

In nucleotides, the CDR3 is TGCGCCAGCAGTCAATCGAGGGAGCAGTACTTC. It specifies CASSQSREQYF. This chain connects TRBV23-1 to TRBJ2-7; no definite D call. TRBV23-1 is reported as an ORF; its role is uncertain. The CDR3 covers 11 residues. Trimming stripped 0 bases from V and 7 bases from J, with 4 bases between.